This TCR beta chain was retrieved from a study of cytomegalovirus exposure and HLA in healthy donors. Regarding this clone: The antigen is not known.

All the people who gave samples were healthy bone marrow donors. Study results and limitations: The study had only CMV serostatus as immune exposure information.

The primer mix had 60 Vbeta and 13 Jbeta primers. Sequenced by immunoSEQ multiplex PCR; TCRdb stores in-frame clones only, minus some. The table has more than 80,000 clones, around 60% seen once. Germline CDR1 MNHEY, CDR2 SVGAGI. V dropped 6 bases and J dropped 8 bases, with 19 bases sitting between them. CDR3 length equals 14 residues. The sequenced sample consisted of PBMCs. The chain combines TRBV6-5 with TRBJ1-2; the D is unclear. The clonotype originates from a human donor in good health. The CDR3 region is CASSNRLGGGGYTF. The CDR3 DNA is TGTGCCAGCAGCAACAGACTCGGAGGTGGAGGCTACACCTTC.